Here is one TCR beta chain with its context. This specimen belongs to a study of T cells in tuberculosis. TCRdb's table, derived via immunoSEQ multiplex PCR, lists solely in-frame clones and lacks some. In the table there are over 30,000 clones, 85% to 95% of which are singletons. Trimming pared 4 bases from V and 0 bases from J, leaving 11 bases between. The V gene's germline CDR1 is MGHRA and CDR2 YSYEKL. The CDR3 has 15 residues. The sequence came from a donor aged 10-29 years with latent tuberculosis or without tuberculosis infection. Some clones in this sample may be carry-over from other donors' samples. Sequenced material: PBMCs. The rearrangement joins TRBV4-1 to TRBJ2-3, with D tentatively TRBD2 (6 bases). The CDR3 region is CASSRGTPSTDTQYF. In DNA form, the CDR3 reads TGCGCCAGCAGCCGAGGGACTCCTAGCACAGATACGCAGTATTTT.